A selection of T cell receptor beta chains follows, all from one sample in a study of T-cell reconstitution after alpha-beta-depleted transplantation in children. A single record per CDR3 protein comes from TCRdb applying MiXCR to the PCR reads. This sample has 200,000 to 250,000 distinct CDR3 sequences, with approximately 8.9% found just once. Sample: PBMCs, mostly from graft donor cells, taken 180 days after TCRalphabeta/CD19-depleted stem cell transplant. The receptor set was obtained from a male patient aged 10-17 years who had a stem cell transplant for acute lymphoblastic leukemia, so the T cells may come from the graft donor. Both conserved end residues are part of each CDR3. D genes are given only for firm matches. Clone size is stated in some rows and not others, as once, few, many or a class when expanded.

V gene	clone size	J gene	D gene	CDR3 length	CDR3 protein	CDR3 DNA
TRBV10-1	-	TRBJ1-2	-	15	CASSESSCQGSGYTF	TGCGCCAGCAGTGAGTCGAGTTGTCAGGGGAGCGGCTACACCTTC
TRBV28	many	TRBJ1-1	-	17	CASSSFRTGSMNTEAFF	TGTGCCAGCAGTTCCTTCAGGACCGGCTCCATGAACACTGAAGCTTTCTTT
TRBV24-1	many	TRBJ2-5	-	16	CATSDNFQGMSETQYF	TGTGCCACCAGTGACAACTTTCAGGGAATGTCGGAGACCCAGTACTTC
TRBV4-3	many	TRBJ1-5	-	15	CASSQGWTRGQPQHF	TGCGCCAGCAGCCAAGGATGGACCCGCGGGCAGCCCCAGCATTTT
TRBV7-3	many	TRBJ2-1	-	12	CASSSQFGEQFF	TGTGCCAGCAGCTCCCAATTTGGGGAGCAGTTCTTC
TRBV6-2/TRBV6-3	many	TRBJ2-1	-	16	CASSYSGDFSYNEQFF	TGTGCCAGCAGTTACTCTGGGGACTTCTCCTACAATGAGCAGTTCTTC
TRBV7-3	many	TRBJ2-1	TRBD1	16	CASSYTGTGGYNEQFF	TGTGCCAGCAGCTATACCGGGACAGGGGGTTACAATGAGCAGTTCTTC
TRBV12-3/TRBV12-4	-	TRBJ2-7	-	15	CASSHSPDGTYEQYF	TGTGCCAGCAGCCACTCTCCGGACGGGACCTACGAGCAGTACTTC
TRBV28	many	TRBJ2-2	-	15	CASSLGTLSTGELFF	TGTGCCAGCAGTCTTGGGACACTCAGCACCGGGGAGCTGTTTTTT
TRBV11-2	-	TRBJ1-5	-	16	CASSLELGGEGQPQHF	TGTGCCAGCAGCTTAGAACTGGGCGGGGAAGGTCAGCCCCAGCATTTT
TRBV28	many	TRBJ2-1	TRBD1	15	CASSLGQGYHNEQFF	TGTGCCAGCAGCCTGGGACAGGGGTACCACAATGAGCAGTTCTTC
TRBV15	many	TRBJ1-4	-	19	CATSSSRQSVFGQNEKLFF	TGTGCCACCAGCAGTTCCCGGCAATCTGTATTCGGACAGAATGAAAAACTGTTTTTT
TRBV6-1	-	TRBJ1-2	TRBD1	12	CASSGTGIGYTF	TGTGCCAGCAGTGGGACAGGGATCGGCTACACCTTC
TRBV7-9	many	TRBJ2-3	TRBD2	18	CASSLAVTSGDLADTQYF	TGTGCCAGCAGCTTAGCTGTGACTAGCGGGGACTTGGCAGATACGCAGTATTTT
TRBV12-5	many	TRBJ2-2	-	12	CATPGDTGELFF	TGTGCTACTCCGGGGGACACCGGGGAGCTGTTTTTT
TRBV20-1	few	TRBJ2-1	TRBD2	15	CSARDWREARDEQFF	TGCAGTGCCCGCGACTGGCGGGAGGCCAGGGATGAGCAGTTCTTC
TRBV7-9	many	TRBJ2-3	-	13	CASSLQLTDTQYF	TGTGCCAGCAGCTTACAGTTGACAGATACGCAGTATTTT
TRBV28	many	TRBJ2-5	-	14	CASSPGRGGETQYF	TGTGCCAGCAGCCCGGGACGGGGAGGAGAGACCCAGTACTTC
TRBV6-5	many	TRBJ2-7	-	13	CASSYSQSYEQYF	TGTGCCAGCAGTTACTCACAATCCTACGAGCAGTACTTC
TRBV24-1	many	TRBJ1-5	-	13	CATSDLSNQPQHF	TGTGCCACCAGTGATTTGAGTAATCAGCCCCAGCATTTT
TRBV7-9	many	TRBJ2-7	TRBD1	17	CASSGGTAILVPYEQYF	TGTGCCAGCAGCGGTGGGACAGCAATTCTCGTACCCTACGAGCAGTACTTC
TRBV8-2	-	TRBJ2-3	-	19	CARGPGPRGAGLITDTQYF	TGTGCCAGGGGCCCCGGGCCCCGCGGGGCAGGATTAATCACAGATACGCAGTATTTT
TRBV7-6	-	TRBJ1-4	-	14	CASSLRVANKKLFF	TGTGCCAGCAGCTTGAGGGTGGCTAATAAAAAACTGTTTTTT
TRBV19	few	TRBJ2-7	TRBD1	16	CASSLLPGQGGDEQYF	TGTGCCAGTAGTTTATTACCGGGACAGGGGGGAGACGAGCAGTACTTC
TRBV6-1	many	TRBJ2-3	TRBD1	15	CASRPRDSTFDTQYF	TGTGCCAGCAGGCCCCGGGACAGTACCTTCGATACGCAGTATTTT
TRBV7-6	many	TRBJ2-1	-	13	CASSLDPFNEQFF	TGTGCCAGCAGCTTAGACCCTTTCAATGAGCAGTTCTTC
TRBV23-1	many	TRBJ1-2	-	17	CASSQPGSVHPGYGYTF	TGCGCCAGCAGTCAACCCGGGAGCGTCCACCCCGGCTATGGCTACACCTTC
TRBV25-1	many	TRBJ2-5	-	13	CASSGQTKSAQYF	TGTGCCAGCAGTGGACAGACCAAGTCGGCCCAGTACTTC
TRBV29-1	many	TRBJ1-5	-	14	CSATGRVFNQPQHF	TGCAGCGCCACCGGACGGGTATTCAATCAGCCCCAGCATTTT
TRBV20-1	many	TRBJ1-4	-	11	CSAGRGEKLFF	TGCAGTGCAGGGAGGGGGGAAAAACTGTTTTTT
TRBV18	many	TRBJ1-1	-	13	CASSRGTLGPAFF	TGTGCCAGCTCACGGGGGACACTAGGGCCGGCTTTCTTT
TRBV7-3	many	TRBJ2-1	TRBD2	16	CASSSTGTSGSNEQFF	TGTGCCAGCAGCTCTACCGGGACTAGCGGGAGTAATGAGCAGTTCTTC
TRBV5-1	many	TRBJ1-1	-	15	CASSLAAPANTEAFF	TGCGCCAGCAGCTTGGCCGCCCCAGCGAACACTGAAGCTTTCTTT
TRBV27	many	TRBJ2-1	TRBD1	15	CASSLSTGTGEEQFF	TGTGCCAGCAGTTTATCGACCGGAACAGGGGAGGAGCAGTTCTTC
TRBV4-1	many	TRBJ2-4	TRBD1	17	CASSQDGTDLAKNIQYF	TGCGCCAGCAGCCAGGATGGGACAGATCTAGCCAAAAACATTCAGTACTTC
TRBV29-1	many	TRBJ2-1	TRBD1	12	CSAWTGAFGQFF	TGCAGCGCCTGGACAGGTGCTTTCGGGCAGTTCTTC
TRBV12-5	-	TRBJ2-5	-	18	CASGLVLGRMTGVETQYF	TGTGCTAGTGGTTTGGTATTGGGTAGGATGACAGGTGTAGAGACCCAGTACTTC
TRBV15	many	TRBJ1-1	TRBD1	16	CATSRRQGVGDTEAFF	TGTGCCACCAGCAGGAGACAGGGCGTGGGGGACACTGAAGCTTTCTTT
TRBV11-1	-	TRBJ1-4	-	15	CASSLAVPTNEKLFF	TGTGCCAGCAGCTTAGCGGTGCCAACTAATGAAAAACTGTTTTTT
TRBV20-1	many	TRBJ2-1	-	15	CSARDLENLIHEQFF	TGCAGTGCTAGAGATTTGGAGAATCTAATACATGAGCAGTTCTTC
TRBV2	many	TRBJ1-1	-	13	CASSRDGNTEAFF	TGTGCCAGCTCCCGGGACGGGAACACTGAAGCTTTCTTT